One sample yielded the 2 T cell receptor beta chains listed below, sequenced in a study of response to subunit inactivated influenza vaccine. TCRdb redid the calling of the RT-PCR reads with MiXCR, one entry per CDR3 protein. The repertoire holds about 700,000 distinct CDR3 sequences, less than 15% seen once, with about 7.4% in the top ten. Sequencing was performed on PBMCs from blood, taken around two weeks before vaccination. Source of these receptors: a man aged 50-59 years who received an inactivated influenza vaccine.

There are a few counts of this clonotype. This chain connects TRBV20-1 to TRBJ2-1; 10 nucleotides match TRBD1. The CDR3 has 17 amino acids. Trimming at V came to 7 bases and at J to 7 bases, leaving 19 bases not matched to a gene. CDR1 DFQATT and CDR2 SNEGSKA come from the germline V gene (reference sequence). The CDR3 is CSVPRRSWGQGLNEQFF. The CDR3 DNA sequence: TGCAGTGTCCCGCGGCGGAGTTGGGGACAGGGGTTAAATGAGCAGTTCTTC.

Only a few counts were recorded for this clonotype. The CDR3 is CASSLLAVEQYF. In DNA form, the CDR3 reads TGTGCCAGCAGCTTACTAGCGGTCGAGCAGTACTTC. The rearrangement links TRBV7-9 to TRBJ2-7; 7 nucleotides match TRBD2. From germline, CDR1 is SEHNR and CDR2 FQNEAQ (reference sequence). The trim removed 2 bases at V and 6 bases at J, leaving 1 base unmatched. The length of the CDR3 is 12 residues.